This paragraph reports one TCR beta chain. Using immunoSEQ multiplex PCR, the repertoire was profiled, and TCRdb retains in-frame clones only, with some absent. The table shows 130,000 or so clones, with roughly 86% occurring only once. The source of the sample is a study of T cell responses to AZD1222 COVID-19 vaccine. This CDR3 region has 17 residues. V lost 1 base and J lost 0; bases outside the gene matches: 7. Per the germline V gene, CDR1 is SGHTA and CDR2 is FQGNSA. The rearrangement joins TRBV7-2 to TRBJ2-5, with 8 positions matching TRBD1. The sequencing here drew on peripheral blood, taken on day 0 of AZD1222 vaccination. This clonotype was obtained from an adult in good health. CDR3 bases: TGTGCCAGCAGCTTAGTTGCGACAGGGGTTAACCAAGAGACCCAGTACTTC. It encodes CASSLVATGVNQETQYF.